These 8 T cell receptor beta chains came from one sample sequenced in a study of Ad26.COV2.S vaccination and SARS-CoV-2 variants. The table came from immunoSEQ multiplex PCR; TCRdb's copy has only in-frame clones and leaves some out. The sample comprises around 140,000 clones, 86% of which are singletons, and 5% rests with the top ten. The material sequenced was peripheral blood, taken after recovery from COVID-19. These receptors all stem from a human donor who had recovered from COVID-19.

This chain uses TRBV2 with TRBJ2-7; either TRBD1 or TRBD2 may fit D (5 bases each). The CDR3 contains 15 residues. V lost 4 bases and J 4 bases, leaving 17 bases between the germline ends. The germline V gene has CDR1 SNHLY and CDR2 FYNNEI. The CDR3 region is CASSAGTRSGYEQYF. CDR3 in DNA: TGTGCCAGCAGTGCCGGGACGAGGTCGGGATACGAGCAGTACTTC.

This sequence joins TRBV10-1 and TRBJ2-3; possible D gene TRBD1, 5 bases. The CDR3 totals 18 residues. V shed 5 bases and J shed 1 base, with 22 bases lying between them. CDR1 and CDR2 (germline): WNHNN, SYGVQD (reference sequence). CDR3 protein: CASSFAPPGQRGTDTQYF. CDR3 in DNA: TGCGCCAGCAGTTTTGCCCCTCCAGGACAAAGAGGCACAGATACGCAGTATTTT.

CDR3: CASSPQMSSYNEQFF. DNA of the CDR3: TGCGCCAGCAGCCCCCAGATGAGCTCCTACAATGAGCAGTTCTTC. The chain employs TRBV4-1 and TRBJ2-1; D call uncertain. The CDR3 has 15 amino acids. The germline V and J ends were trimmed by 4 bases and 0 bases, with 10 bases remaining between them. CDR1 is MGHRA and CDR2 is YSYEKL in the germline V gene.

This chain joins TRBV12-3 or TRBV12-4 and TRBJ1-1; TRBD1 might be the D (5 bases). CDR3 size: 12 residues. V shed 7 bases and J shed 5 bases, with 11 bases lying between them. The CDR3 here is CASTLGGTEAFF. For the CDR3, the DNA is TGTGCCAGCACCCTGGGGGGGACTGAAGCTTTCTTT.

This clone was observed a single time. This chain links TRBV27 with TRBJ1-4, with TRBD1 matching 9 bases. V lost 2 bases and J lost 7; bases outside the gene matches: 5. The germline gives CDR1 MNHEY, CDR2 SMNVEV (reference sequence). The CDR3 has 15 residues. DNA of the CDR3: TGTGCCAGCAGTTTAGGACAGGGGTTGGTTGAAAAACTGTTTTTT. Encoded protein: CASSLGQGLVEKLFF.

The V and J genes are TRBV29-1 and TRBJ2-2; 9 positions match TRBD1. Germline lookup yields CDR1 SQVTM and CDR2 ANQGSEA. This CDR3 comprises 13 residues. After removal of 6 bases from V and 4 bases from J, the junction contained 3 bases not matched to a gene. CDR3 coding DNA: TGCAGCGTACACAGGGGGCTCACCGGGGAGCTGTTTTTT. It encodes CSVHRGLTGELFF.

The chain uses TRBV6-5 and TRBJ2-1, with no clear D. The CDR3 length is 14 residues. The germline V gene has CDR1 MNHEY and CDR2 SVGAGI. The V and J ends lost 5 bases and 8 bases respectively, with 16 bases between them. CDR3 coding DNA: TGTGCCAGCAGTACGACCGGGCCCCCGGATGAGCAGTTCTTC. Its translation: CASSTTGPPDEQFF.

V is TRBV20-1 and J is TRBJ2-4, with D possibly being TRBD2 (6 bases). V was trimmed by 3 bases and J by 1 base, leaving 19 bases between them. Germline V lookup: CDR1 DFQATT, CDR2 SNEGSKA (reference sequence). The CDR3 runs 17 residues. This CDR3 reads CSASRSAGKVAKNIQYF. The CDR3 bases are TGCAGTGCTAGTCGTAGCGCGGGAAAAGTGGCCAAAAACATTCAGTACTTC.